This T cell receptor beta chain stems from a study of T cell responses to AZD1222 COVID-19 vaccine. Findings of the study overall: The donor group comprised mostly white British people and more females; the analysis possibly underestimated clonal diversity. Spike as a whole was targeted by vaccine-associated CD4 TCRs, dominant at 160-218 and 743-854.

Some second doses came at about 4 weeks and others at about 12 weeks; these were pooled. With regard to this clone: Its antigen is as yet unknown.

The repertoire was sequenced with immunoSEQ multiplex PCR; TCRdb's copy has only in-frame clones and lacks some. The sample comprises some 180,000 clones, roughly 91% of which are singletons, and roughly 2% rests with the top ten. The CDR3 has 15 residues. Trimming cost V 6 bases and J 3 bases, with 15 bases left between them. Germline V gene sequence: CDR1 LNHDA, CDR2 SQIVND (reference sequence). The chain couples TRBV19 to TRBJ2-4, with TRBD2 as a possible D gene (5 bases). The sample was peripheral blood, taken 28 days after the second AZD1222 dose. The TCR sequence derives from an adult who received the AZD1222 COVID-19 vaccine. The CDR3 reads CASSSGELGKNIQYF. The CDR3 coding sequence is TGTGCCAGTAGCTCCGGGGAATTGGGCAAAAACATTCAGTACTTC.